This T cell receptor (beta chain) was sequenced in a study of patients and donors after allogeneic stem cell transplantation. Germline loops: CDR1 SEHNR, CDR2 FQNEAQ (reference sequence). Between the trimmed V and J ends, which lost 1 base and 0 bases, there was a span of 9 bases. The CDR3 extends over 15 amino acids. TCRdb called the RT-PCR reads again in MiXCR, with one record for every CDR3 protein. This sample carries hundreds of distinct CDR3 sequences, around 1.2% of them seen once, and the ten largest clones take 17%. In its sample, this clonotype ranks as large. This TCR was recovered from a human donor who was either an allogeneic HSCT recipient or a stem cell or donor lymphocyte infusion donor (not recorded which). It is not recorded whose cells these are; they may come from a transplant donor. The chain combines TRBV7-9 with TRBJ2-5, with TRBD2 as a possible D gene (6 bases). The material sequenced was blood, either unsorted or a sorted T cell fraction (not recorded which). The CDR3 nucleotides read TGTGCCAGCAGCTTAGTTCGCGGGAACCAAGAGACCCAGTACTTC. Translation: CASSLVRGNQETQYF.